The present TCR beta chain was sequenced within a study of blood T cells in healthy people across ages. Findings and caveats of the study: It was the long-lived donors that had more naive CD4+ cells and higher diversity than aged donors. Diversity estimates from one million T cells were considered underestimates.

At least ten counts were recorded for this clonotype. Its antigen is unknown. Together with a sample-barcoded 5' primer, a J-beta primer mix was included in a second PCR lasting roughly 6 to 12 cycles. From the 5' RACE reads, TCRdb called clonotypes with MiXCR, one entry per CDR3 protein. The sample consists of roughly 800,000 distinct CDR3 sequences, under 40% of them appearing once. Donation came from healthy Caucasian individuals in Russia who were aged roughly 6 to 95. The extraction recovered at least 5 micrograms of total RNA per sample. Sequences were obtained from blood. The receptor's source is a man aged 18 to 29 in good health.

The CDR3 DNA reads TGTGCCAGTAGCTGGACAGTGAGAAAGGATACGCAGTATTTT. The encoded protein is CASSWTVRKDTQYF. The chain links TRBV19 to TRBJ2-3; possible D gene TRBD1, 6 bases. The CDR3 spans 14 residues. The V end lost 6 bases, the J end lost 6 bases, and 16 bases lay between the germline ends. Germline V CDR1 and CDR2: LNHDA, SQIVND (reference sequence).